This entry lists 9 T cell receptor beta chains sequenced from one sample in a study of Ad26.COV2.S vaccination and SARS-CoV-2 variants. Described treatment: around 19 received Ad26.COV2.S at low or high dose, single or two shots; about five received placebo; per-sample allocation not given. At day 63 after the first vaccine or placebo injection, samples were drawn. The table came from immunoSEQ multiplex PCR; TCRdb's copy has only in-frame clones and leaves some out. The sample yields 500,000 or so clones, approximately 90% seen once. The sample in question was peripheral blood, obtained in a trial of Ad26.COV2.S vaccine versus placebo. All receptors come from a person between 18 and 60 years old who received the Ad26.COV2.S COVID-19 vaccine or a placebo.

The chain employs TRBV19 and TRBJ1-1, with D unclear. In germline, CDR1 is LNHDA, CDR2 SQIVND (reference sequence). The V end was cut by 3 bases, the J end by 7 bases, with 9 bases between. The CDR3 totals 12 residues. DNA for the CDR3: TGTGCCAGTAGTATGCGTTGGGGTGAAGCTTTCTTT. Translating it yields CASSMRWGEAFF.

The rearrangement uses TRBV18 and TRBJ2-7; D perhaps matches TRBD2 (7 bases). The CDR3 consists of 19 residues. Germline V lookup: CDR1 KGHSH, CDR2 LQKENI. V was trimmed by 2 bases and J by 7 bases, leaving 30 bases between them. The CDR3 here is CASSPKAVGGGLPVEEQYF. CDR3 sequence (DNA): TGTGCCAGCTCACCAAAAGCGGTAGGGGGGGGACTACCCGTTGAGGAGCAGTACTTC.

The V gene is TRBV4-2, the J gene TRBJ2-7; 8 bases match TRBD2. The V segment lost 4 bases and the J segment 0 bases; nucleotides outside the gene matches: 11. This CDR3 spans 17 amino acids. CDR1 is LGHNA and CDR2 is YNFKEQ in the germline V gene. The CDR3 DNA reads TGTGCCAGCAGCCCTACCGGGGGGGGAAGTCCCTCCTACGAGCAGTACTTC. Its protein product is CASSPTGGGSPSYEQYF.

CDR3 region: CASSLRIDPRTQYF. CDR3 sequence (DNA): TGTGCCAGCAGCTTAAGGATCGACCCGCGGACCCAGTACTTC. The chain has TRBV7-9 and TRBJ2-5; D remains ambiguous. Trimming stripped 2 bases from V and 7 bases from J, with 14 bases between. The CDR3 totals 14 residues. CDR1 and CDR2 (germline): SEHNR, FQNEAQ (reference sequence).

V and J are TRBV6-5 and TRBJ1-2; no firm D call. CDR3 length: 15 amino acids. CDR1 is MNHEY and CDR2 is SVGAGI in the germline V gene. Trimming removed 6 bases from V and 3 bases from J, with 17 bases in between. The CDR3 is CASRAPVLQHYGYTF. In DNA form, the CDR3 reads TGTGCCAGCAGGGCACCGGTTCTACAGCACTATGGCTACACCTTC.

V gene TRBV30 combines with J gene TRBJ1-1, with D maybe TRBD1 (5 bases). V was trimmed by 1 base and J by 2 bases, leaving 17 bases between them. The CDR3 covers 16 residues. Germline CDR1 is GTSNPN and CDR2 is SVGIG (reference sequence). CDR3 bases: TGTGCCTGGAGTGCCTGGGGCACCGAGGGTAACACTGAAGCTTTCTTT. Translation gives CAWSAWGTEGNTEAFF.

This clone has just one count. The rearrangement links TRBV14 to TRBJ2-1; D ambiguous. The CDR3 contains 14 residues. The V end was cut by 1 base, the J end by 7 bases, with 11 bases between. Germline lookup yields CDR1 SGHDN and CDR2 FVKESK. Written as DNA, the CDR3 is TGTGCCAGCAGCCAAGGGGCCATGGTGAATGAGCAGTTCTTC. Its protein is CASSQGAMVNEQFF.

The chain recombines TRBV6-5 with TRBJ2-1; D unclear. Per the germline V gene, CDR1 is MNHEY and CDR2 is SVGAGI. The V end lost 2 bases, the J end lost 5 bases, and 16 bases lay between the germline ends. The CDR3 runs 16 residues. CDR3 amino acids: CASSYTVNLKHNEQFF. In DNA, the CDR3 is TGTGCCAGCAGTTACACGGTAAATTTGAAACACAATGAGCAGTTCTTC.

The chain uses TRBV5-1 and TRBJ2-1; 7 nucleotides line up with TRBD2. This CDR3 comprises 15 residues. The J segment lost 6 bases and the V segment lost 0 bases, leaving 6 bases of the junction unmatched. Germline V gives CDR1 SGHRS, CDR2 YFSETQ. In DNA form, the CDR3 reads TGCGCCAGCAGCTTGGCCAGCGGGACGACCAATGAGCAGTTCTTC. This codes for CASSLASGTTNEQFF.